This entry is about one TCR beta chain. Antigen unknown. This entry is derived from a study of blood T cells in healthy people across ages. PCR was performed a second time for about 6 to 11 cycles using a sample-barcoded 5' primer and a J-beta primer mix. Every cDNA molecule bore a tag from a template-switch adaptor containing 12 random nucleotides. CDR3-containing paired-end reads numbered at least 3 million in each sample. One entry per CDR3 protein, called by TCRdb with MiXCR from the 5' RACE reads. The sample consists of about 800,000 distinct CDR3 sequences, 46% of them appearing once. Study-level points and caveats: Total diversity from one million sequenced T cells was likely underestimated.

The ends were cut back, 5 bases at V and 5 bases at J, with 12 bases in the middle. CDR1 is MDHEN and CDR2 is SYDVKM in the germline V gene. CDR3 length: 13 residues. The material sequenced was blood. The gene calls are TRBV28 and TRBJ1-1; tentative D call: TRBD1 (6 bases). The TCR originated in an elderly man in good health. DNA of the CDR3: TGTGCCAGCAGTCACAGGGTTAGGACTGAAGCTTTCTTT. It encodes CASSHRVRTEAFF.